These 21 T cell receptor beta chains were all obtained from the same sample, sequenced in a study of PD-L1 blockade in urothelial cancer. Profiling relied on immunoSEQ multiplex PCR, and the TCRdb table lists in-frame clones only, not all of them. Here the sample spans some 40,000 clones, about 88% being singletons. Specified time point: pretreatment peripheral blood. The sample consisted of PBMCs, taken around atezolizumab (anti-PD-L1) treatment. Every receptor here comes from a donor aged 40 or over with urothelial cancer.

This chain's CDR3 is CATTDSSTYEQYF. Here the CDR3 DNA reads TGTGCCACCACGGACAGCTCAACCTACGAGCAGTACTTC. The rearrangement uses TRBV28 and TRBJ2-7, with a tentative D call TRBD1 (6 bases). The length of the CDR3 is 13 residues. V lost 10 bases, J lost 2 bases, and 15 bases lay in between. The germline CDR1 and CDR2 sequences are MDHEN and SYDVKM.

This clone was seen a few times. The J gene is TRBJ1-3, the V gene TRBV19; TRBD1 is a possible D gene (6 bases). The V end lost 3 bases, the J end lost 0 bases, and 9 bases lay between the germline ends. The CDR3 totals 15 residues. Germline V CDR1 and CDR2: LNHDA, SQIVND (reference sequence). The CDR3 DNA reads TGTGCCAGTAGTATCGACAGGAGCTCTGGAAACACCATATATTTT. Its protein is CASSIDRSSGNTIYF.

This clone came up once. The chain links TRBV10-3 to TRBJ1-2, with D tentatively TRBD1 (6 bases). Germline-derived CDR1 and CDR2 are ENHRY and SYGVKD. The V gene lost 6 bases and the J gene lost 6 bases, with 14 bases spanning the gap. The CDR3 covers 13 residues. The CDR3 spells CAISGAGADGYTF. CDR3 nucleotide sequence: TGTGCCATCAGCGGGGCAGGGGCCGATGGCTACACCTTC.

V usage is TRBV5-1 and J usage is TRBJ2-3, with a possible D match to TRBD1 (5 bases). Germline loops: CDR1 SGHRS, CDR2 YFSETQ. Trimming pared 4 bases from V and 4 bases from J, leaving 13 bases between. CDR3 length equals 14 residues. CDR3: CASSPGQLADTQYF. The DNA of the CDR3 is TGCGCCAGCAGCCCAGGGCAGCTTGCAGATACGCAGTATTTT.

The rearrangement links TRBV10-3 to TRBJ1-1; tentative D call: TRBD1 (5 bases). V was cut by 8 bases and J by 1 base, with 14 bases left in between. CDR3 length: 14 residues. Germline CDR1 is ENHRY and CDR2 is SYGVKD. CDR3 coding DNA: TGTGCCATCCGGGAGGGCAGGGCGAACACTGAAGCTTTCTTT. Its translation: CAIREGRANTEAFF.

The chain has TRBV27 and TRBJ2-4; tentatively, D is TRBD2 (7 bases). The CDR3 has 15 amino acids. With 8 bases removed from V and 5 bases from J, the gap between germline ends came to 19 bases. Germline CDR1 reads MNHEY; CDR2 reads SMNVEV (reference sequence). This CDR3 is CASARRGPQENIQYF. The CDR3 bases are TGTGCCAGCGCCCGGCGGGGGCCCCAGGAAAACATTCAGTACTTC.

The rearrangement uses TRBV6-6 and TRBJ2-2, with 10 bases that match TRBD1. The CDR3 totals 15 residues. Per germline, CDR1 MNHNY and CDR2 SVGAGI (reference sequence). Losses at the gene ends were 6 bases for V and 6 bases for J; bases not matched to a gene: 7. CDR3 in amino acids: CASSPQTGGAGELFF. CDR3 DNA: TGTGCCAGCAGCCCCCAGACAGGGGGCGCCGGGGAGCTGTTTTTT.

The gene calls are TRBV5-1 and TRBJ1-3; no reliable D call. Trimming took 2 bases from V and 1 from J, leaving 7 bases between them. The V gene's germline CDR1 is SGHRS and CDR2 YFSETQ. CDR3 length: 14 residues. The CDR3 bases are TGCGCCAGCAGCTTTGAGGGATCTGGAAACACCATATATTTT. Translation: CASSFEGSGNTIYF.

J is TRBJ1-4 and V is TRBV6-5, with D possibly matching TRBD1 (6 bases). Germline CDR1 and CDR2: MNHEY and SVGAGI. CDR3 length: 14 amino acids. V lost 6 bases to trimming and J lost 6 bases, with 14 bases between them. The CDR3 is CASSRTEFDEKLFF. In DNA, the CDR3 is TGTGCCAGCAGCAGGACAGAATTTGATGAAAAACTGTTTTTT.

The gene calls are TRBV7-2 and TRBJ2-7; 8 bases match TRBD1. Germline CDR1 and CDR2: SGHTA and FQGNSA. CDR3 length: 13 amino acids. V was clipped by 5 bases and J by 4 bases; unmatched bases: 4. The CDR3 DNA reads as TGTGCCAGCAGCGGACAGGGCGGGTACGAGCAGTACTTC. Encoded protein: CASSGQGGYEQYF.

The CDR3 bases are TGTGCCAGCACAGGACAGGGCTACGAGCAGTACTTC. Amino acid sequence: CASTGQGYEQYF. The J gene is TRBJ2-7, the V gene TRBV2, with TRBD1 matching over 8 bases. This CDR3 is built from 12 residues. CDR1 and CDR2 (germline): SNHLY, FYNNEI. Unmatched junction bases numbered 2, after V lost 7 bases and J lost 3 bases.

V is TRBV10-3 and J is TRBJ2-7; D perhaps matches TRBD1 (6 bases). The CDR3 consists of 18 residues. CDR1 and CDR2 from the germline V gene are ENHRY and SYGVKD. Trimming cost V 0 bases and J 2 bases, with 20 bases left between them. The CDR3 protein is CAISESSPPGVGAYEQYF. In DNA, the CDR3 is TGTGCCATCAGTGAGTCGAGCCCACCAGGGGTGGGGGCCTACGAGCAGTACTTC.

This clone is judged large. The chain employs TRBV4-3 and TRBJ1-1, with D possibly being TRBD1 (6 bases). This CDR3 comprises 14 residues. V lost 4 bases and J 2 bases, leaving 11 bases between the germline ends. Germline assignment: CDR1 LGHNA and CDR2 YSLEER. CDR3 residues: CASSPETGNTEAFF. The CDR3 bases are TGCGCCAGCAGCCCAGAGACAGGTAACACTGAAGCTTTCTTT.

V usage is TRBV29-1 and J usage is TRBJ2-5, with 7 nucleotides matching TRBD2. This CDR3 is built from 12 residues. The germline gives CDR1 SQVTM, CDR2 ANQGSEA. J gave up 5 bases and V 3 bases, and 3 bases lay outside the gene matches. The CDR3 DNA follows: TGCAGCGTTGAGGGTAGCGGGGAGACCCAGTACTTC. It codes for CSVEGSGETQYF.

CDR3 sequence: CASSGWTGGVIGANYGYTF. In DNA, the CDR3 is TGTGCCAGTAGTGGCTGGACAGGGGGCGTCATAGGGGCTAACTATGGCTACACCTTC. The chain is built from TRBV19 and TRBJ1-2, with 11 bases that match TRBD1. The V gene's germline CDR1 is LNHDA and CDR2 SQIVND (reference sequence). This CDR3 spans 19 amino acids. V dropped 5 bases and J dropped 0; count of bases not matched to a gene: 14.

In the case of this clone: The same CDR3 also results from other DNA sequences found in this sample. The chain employs TRBV2 and TRBJ1-5; 7 bases are shared with TRBD1. Germline loops: CDR1 SNHLY, CDR2 FYNNEI. The CDR3 spans 14 residues. Unmatched junction bases numbered 2, after V lost 6 bases and J lost 0 bases. CDR3 DNA sequence: TGTGCCAGCAGACAGGGGAATAGCAATCAGCCCCAGCATTTT. Translated, it gives CASRQGNSNQPQHF.

CDR3 sequence (DNA): TGTGCCAGCTCACCCTCCCTAGCCCGCACAGATACGCAGTATTTT. Encoded protein: CASSPSLARTDTQYF. V is TRBV18 and J is TRBJ2-3; a weak D match, TRBD2 (5 bases). Germline lookup yields CDR1 KGHSH and CDR2 LQKENI. V lost 3 bases and J 1 base, leaving 11 bases between the germline ends. This CDR3 is built from 15 residues.

V and J are TRBV30 and TRBJ2-3; the D gene is possibly TRBD2 (6 bases). Germline assignment: CDR1 GTSNPN and CDR2 SVGIG (reference sequence). Trimming shortened V by 5 bases and J by 0 bases, and 9 bases separated the two germline ends. The CDR3 totals 13 residues. The CDR3 reads CAWAEGSTDTQYF. The CDR3 DNA reads as TGTGCCTGGGCGGAGGGCAGCACAGATACGCAGTATTTT.

The J gene is TRBJ2-2, the V gene TRBV5-4; 9 positions match TRBD1. Germline V CDR1 and CDR2: SGHNT, YYREEE (reference sequence). J was trimmed by 7 bases and V by 2 bases; bases with no gene match: 3. This CDR3 has 14 residues. CDR3 protein: CASSFDRGIGELFF. In DNA form, the CDR3 reads TGTGCCAGCAGCTTTGACAGGGGGATCGGGGAGCTGTTTTTT.

Here the CDR3 reads CASSLGSSGQGEQFF. The DNA of the CDR3 is TGTGCCAGCAGCTTAGGGTCTAGCGGGCAGGGGGAGCAGTTCTTC. This sequence joins TRBV7-2 and TRBJ2-1, with 8 bases matching TRBD2. Germline CDR1 reads SGHTA; CDR2 reads FQGNSA. The CDR3 totals 15 residues. After removal of 1 base from V and 10 bases from J, the junction contained 9 bases not matched to a gene.

The rearrangement uses TRBV7-2 and TRBJ2-7, with TRBD2 identical over 11 bases. Germline V gene sequence: CDR1 SGHTA, CDR2 FQGNSA. The CDR3 length is 13 residues. V was clipped by 4 bases and J by 6 bases; unmatched bases: 2. The CDR3 nucleotides are TGTGCCAGCAGCTCAGGACTAGCGGGCGAGCAGTACTTC. This gives the protein CASSSGLAGEQYF.